This record concerns one T cell receptor beta chain sequence. Its antigen is unknown. This entry belongs to a study of shared clonotypes between healthy human individuals. The CDR3 is 16 residues long. The V gene's germline CDR1 is MNHEY and CDR2 SVGAGI. V was clipped by 0 bases and J by 2 bases; unmatched bases: 5. Points from the study as a whole: Shared clonotypes: 4.5% to 6.5% naive CD4, under 4% naive CD8, less than 2.5% memory CD4, over 0.3% memory CD8.

Generated by immunoSEQ multiplex PCR, the TCRdb table keeps only in-frame clones and is missing some. The sample includes some 2 million clones, about 95% of them seen just once. Naive CD8 populations comprised CD45RO-negative cells positively selected for CCR7, excluding terminally differentiated effector memory CD45RA+ cells. The V call is TRBV6-5, the J call TRBJ2-3; TRBD2 aligns across 7 bases. The clonotype originates from a man aged 18 to 35 in good health. Sequencing input: naive CD8+ T cells sorted from blood. As DNA, the CDR3 is TGTGCCAGCAGTTACTCGAAGCGGGACCCCACAGATACGCAGTATTTT. Residues: CASSYSKRDPTDTQYF.